This is a list of T cell receptor beta chains from one sample in a study of early T cells in non-severe SARS-CoV-2 infection. TCRdb called the 5' RACE reads again in MiXCR, with one record for every CDR3 protein. The sample lists tens of thousands of distinct CDR3 sequences, 20% to 25% seen once, with approximately 15% in the top ten. The specimen comprised whole blood, sampled at baseline. The receptor source for this set is an adult who was a healthcare worker with PCR-confirmed SARS-CoV-2 infection or an uninfected control (not recorded which). The CDR3 runs from the conserved cysteine through the conserved F or W. D genes are given only for firm matches. Rows may omit the clone size; those that give it use once, few, many or a size class.

J gene: TRBJ2-5
V gene: TRBV6-5
clone size: few
D gene: TRBD1
CDR3 DNA: TGTGCCAGCAGCAACACACCGGGACAGCAAGAGACCCAGTACTTC
CDR3 protein: CASSNTPGQQETQYF

J gene: TRBJ1-4
V gene: TRBV18
clone size: few
D gene: -
CDR3 DNA: TGTGCCAGCTCACCGCCCCCCCCGAGGGAAAAACTGTTTTTT
CDR3 protein: CASSPPPPREKLFF

J gene: TRBJ2-1
V gene: TRBV10-3
clone size: few
D gene: TRBD2
CDR3 DNA: TGTGCCATGTCATTGGGGACTAGCGGGGGCAATGAGCAGTTCTTC
CDR3 protein: CAMSLGTSGGNEQFF

J gene: TRBJ2-1
V gene: TRBV7-2
clone size: few
D gene: TRBD2
CDR3 DNA: TGTGCCAGCAGCTTCGTCAGCGGGGGGTACAATGAGCAGTTCTTC
CDR3 protein: CASSFVSGGYNEQFF

J gene: TRBJ2-1
V gene: TRBV11-2
clone size: -
D gene: -
CDR3 DNA: TGTGCCAGCAGCCGGGGGCGCCGCGCCTACAATGAGCAGTTCTTC
CDR3 protein: CASSRGRRAYNEQFF

J gene: TRBJ1-2
V gene: TRBV2
clone size: -
D gene: -
CDR3 DNA: TGTGCCAGCAAAGGAGAAGGGCTTGGCTATGGCTACACCTTC
CDR3 protein: CASKGEGLGYGYTF

J gene: TRBJ2-3
V gene: TRBV4-1
clone size: few
D gene: -
CDR3 DNA: TGCGCCAGCAGCCAAGATCACCGCGGGACAGAGAAGTATTTT
CDR3 protein: CASSQDHRGTEKYF

J gene: TRBJ2-5
V gene: TRBV20-1
clone size: -
D gene: -
CDR3 DNA: TGCAGTGCTTCACCCGGGACCAAAGAGACCCAGTACTTC
CDR3 protein: CSASPGTKETQYF

J gene: TRBJ2-2
V gene: TRBV6-5
clone size: -
D gene: -
CDR3 DNA: TGTGCCAGCATGGAGGGCGCGAACACCGGGGAGCTGTTTTTT
CDR3 protein: CASMEGANTGELFF

J gene: TRBJ1-6
V gene: TRBV7-3
clone size: -
D gene: -
CDR3 DNA: TGTGCCAGCAGCTCATCAAATAATTCACCCCTCCACTTT
CDR3 protein: CASSSSNNSPLHF

J gene: TRBJ1-3
V gene: TRBV3-1
clone size: once
D gene: -
CDR3 DNA: TGTGCCAGCAGCCAAGGGCAGCTGGCCTCCTCTGGAAACACCATATATTTT
CDR3 protein: CASSQGQLASSGNTIYF

J gene: TRBJ2-7
V gene: TRBV11-3
clone size: -
D gene: -
CDR3 DNA: TGTGCCAGCAGCCCCCGGGGGGCCGGGGGAAACGAGCAGTACTTC
CDR3 protein: CASSPRGAGGNEQYF

J gene: TRBJ2-5
V gene: TRBV10-2
clone size: few
D gene: TRBD2
CDR3 DNA: TGCGCCAGCAGTGAACTAGCGGGGGCCATGGAGACCCAGTACTTC
CDR3 protein: CASSELAGAMETQYF

J gene: TRBJ1-4
V gene: TRBV4-1
clone size: few
D gene: -
CDR3 DNA: TGCGCCAGCAGCCAGGAGCCGGGGATGGGTGAAAAACTGTTTTTT
CDR3 protein: CASSQEPGMGEKLFF

J gene: TRBJ2-7
V gene: TRBV18
clone size: -
D gene: -
CDR3 DNA: TGTGCCAGCTCACCACCGAATCCCACCTACGAGCAGTACTTC
CDR3 protein: CASSPPNPTYEQYF

J gene: TRBJ2-1
V gene: TRBV7-3
clone size: many
D gene: TRBD2
CDR3 DNA: TGTGCCAGCAGCTTAGCCGGGGGGGTAAATGAGCAGTTCTTC
CDR3 protein: CASSLAGGVNEQFF

J gene: TRBJ1-4
V gene: TRBV30
clone size: few
D gene: -
CDR3 DNA: TGTGCCTGGAATAAACTCAGAAATGAAAAACTGTTTTTT
CDR3 protein: CAWNKLRNEKLFF

J gene: TRBJ2-1
V gene: TRBV9
clone size: few
D gene: TRBD2
CDR3 DNA: TGTGCCAGCAGCGCCGGGAGGGGTGAGCAGTTCTTC
CDR3 protein: CASSAGRGEQFF

J gene: TRBJ1-2
V gene: TRBV6-2/TRBV6-3
clone size: -
D gene: TRBD1
CDR3 DNA: TGTGCCAGCGGAAGGGACAGCGGTTATGGCTACACCTTT
CDR3 protein: CASGRDSGYGYTF

J gene: TRBJ1-1
V gene: TRBV20-1
clone size: -
D gene: -
CDR3 DNA: TGCAGTGCCTGGGCCTTCATGAACACTGAAGCTTTCTTT
CDR3 protein: CSAWAFMNTEAFF

J gene: TRBJ2-2
V gene: TRBV7-9
clone size: -
D gene: TRBD2
CDR3 DNA: TGTGCCAGCAGCACACCGGGACTAGCGGGGGGAAGTACCGGGGAGCTGTTTTTT
CDR3 protein: CASSTPGLAGGSTGELFF

J gene: TRBJ1-3
V gene: TRBV3-1
clone size: -
D gene: -
CDR3 DNA: TGTGCCAGCAGCCAAGTAAGGACTGGAAACACCATATATTTT
CDR3 protein: CASSQVRTGNTIYF

J gene: TRBJ2-5
V gene: TRBV15
clone size: -
D gene: -
CDR3 DNA: TGTGCCACCAGCAGGTTACAGGGGAGGGAGACCCAGTACTTC
CDR3 protein: CATSRLQGRETQYF

J gene: TRBJ2-2
V gene: TRBV12-2
clone size: -
D gene: -
CDR3 DNA: TGTGCAAGTCGCTTACCAGGACAGGAGGGCGCCGGGGAGCTGTTTTTT
CDR3 protein: CASRLPGQEGAGELFF

J gene: TRBJ1-1
V gene: TRBV6-6
clone size: many
D gene: -
CDR3 DNA: TGTGCCAGCAACACCCGGGGAGGGCCGGGAGTAGCTTTCTTT
CDR3 protein: CASNTRGGPGVAFF

J gene: TRBJ2-7
V gene: TRBV18
clone size: -
D gene: -
CDR3 DNA: TGTGCCAGCTCACCAAGATCCCGAGCGGTTTACGAGCAGTACTTC
CDR3 protein: CASSPRSRAVYEQYF

J gene: TRBJ1-2
V gene: TRBV3-1
clone size: few
D gene: TRBD1
CDR3 DNA: TGTGCCAGCAGCCAAGCACAGGGGGAGGGAGGCTACACCTTC
CDR3 protein: CASSQAQGEGGYTF

J gene: TRBJ1-1
V gene: TRBV18
clone size: few
D gene: -
CDR3 DNA: TGTGCCAGCTCAACCCAGGACACTGAAGCTTTCTTT
CDR3 protein: CASSTQDTEAFF

J gene: TRBJ1-2
V gene: TRBV4-1
clone size: few
D gene: -
CDR3 DNA: TGCGCCAGCAGCCAAGATCTGAATGGCTACACCTTC
CDR3 protein: CASSQDLNGYTF

J gene: TRBJ2-2
V gene: TRBV7-7
clone size: few
D gene: TRBD1
CDR3 DNA: TGTGCCAGCAGCCTGGGGGACAGGGCCACCGGGGAGCTGTTTTTT
CDR3 protein: CASSLGDRATGELFF

J gene: TRBJ1-2
V gene: TRBV5-4
clone size: -
D gene: -
CDR3 DNA: TGTGCCAGCAGCTTGGGGGACTATGGCTACACCTTC
CDR3 protein: CASSLGDYGYTF

J gene: TRBJ2-1
V gene: TRBV6-1
clone size: once
D gene: TRBD2
CDR3 DNA: TGTGCCAGCAGGAAGGTCTGGACTAGCAGTGAGCAGTTCTTC
CDR3 protein: CASRKVWTSSEQFF

J gene: TRBJ2-5
V gene: TRBV20-1
clone size: -
D gene: -
CDR3 DNA: TGCAGTGCTAGAGATGAGGGAGAGACCCAGTACTTC
CDR3 protein: CSARDEGETQYF

J gene: TRBJ1-1
V gene: TRBV6-6
clone size: many
D gene: -
CDR3 DNA: TGTGCCAGCAGCCCCCCTTCGGGGGAAGCTTTCTTT
CDR3 protein: CASSPPSGEAFF

J gene: TRBJ2-1
V gene: TRBV4-2
clone size: -
D gene: -
CDR3 DNA: TGTGCCAGCAGCCAAGATAGACTACCCAATGAGCAGTTCTTC
CDR3 protein: CASSQDRLPNEQFF

J gene: TRBJ2-1
V gene: TRBV3-1
clone size: few
D gene: TRBD2
CDR3 DNA: TGTGCCAGCAGCCAAGAGACTAGCGGGGGGCAACGCTACAATGAGCAGTTCTTC
CDR3 protein: CASSQETSGGQRYNEQFF

J gene: TRBJ1-3
V gene: TRBV2
clone size: -
D gene: TRBD1
CDR3 DNA: TGTGCCACCGGGACAGTGGGAAAAGTCGGCACCATATATTTT
CDR3 protein: CATGTVGKVGTIYF

J gene: TRBJ1-2
V gene: TRBV2
clone size: few
D gene: -
CDR3 DNA: TGTGCCAGCAGTCTCAGGGTGGAGGGCTACACCTTC
CDR3 protein: CASSLRVEGYTF

J gene: TRBJ1-1
V gene: TRBV7-8
clone size: -
D gene: -
CDR3 DNA: TGTGCCAGCAGCGATGACAGGAAAGCTTTCTTT
CDR3 protein: CASSDDRKAFF

J gene: TRBJ2-1
V gene: TRBV24-1
clone size: few
D gene: -
CDR3 DNA: TGTGCCACCGCGGACTACAATGAGCAGTTCTTC
CDR3 protein: CATADYNEQFF

J gene: TRBJ2-3
V gene: TRBV10-3
clone size: -
D gene: TRBD2
CDR3 DNA: TGTGCCATCAGTGAGTCTAGCGGGGGCAGCACAGATACGCAGTATTTT
CDR3 protein: CAISESSGGSTDTQYF

J gene: TRBJ2-3
V gene: TRBV10-3
clone size: few
D gene: -
CDR3 DNA: TGTGCCATCAGTGGGGACCATGCCACAGATACGCAGTATTTT
CDR3 protein: CAISGDHATDTQYF

J gene: TRBJ2-1
V gene: TRBV6-5
clone size: -
D gene: -
CDR3 DNA: TGTGCCAGCAGTTACTCGGTCCCGGATTCTCGAACGGGCGATGAGCAGTTCTTC
CDR3 protein: CASSYSVPDSRTGDEQFF

J gene: TRBJ2-3
V gene: TRBV4-1
clone size: -
D gene: -
CDR3 DNA: TGCGCCAGCAGCCCTGCGGCACAGGGCCGAGATACGCAGTATTTT
CDR3 protein: CASSPAAQGRDTQYF

J gene: TRBJ2-6
V gene: TRBV4-1
clone size: -
D gene: -
CDR3 DNA: TGCGCCAGCAGCCAAGTGGCAGGGCCGAGCTCTGGGGCCAACGTCCTGACTTTC
CDR3 protein: CASSQVAGPSSGANVLTF

J gene: TRBJ1-1
V gene: TRBV5-6
clone size: many
D gene: -
CDR3 DNA: TGTGCCAGCAGCTTAGTTGGGTCTCCTGAAGCTTTCTTT
CDR3 protein: CASSLVGSPEAFF

J gene: TRBJ2-3
V gene: TRBV29-1
clone size: -
D gene: -
CDR3 DNA: TGCAGCGTCTCCGGCTTAGGAGGAGATACGCAGTATTTT
CDR3 protein: CSVSGLGGDTQYF

J gene: TRBJ2-2
V gene: TRBV3-1
clone size: many
D gene: -
CDR3 DNA: TGTGCCAGCAGCCAAGACACCGGGGAGCTGTTTTTT
CDR3 protein: CASSQDTGELFF

J gene: TRBJ2-5
V gene: TRBV5-4
clone size: -
D gene: TRBD1
CDR3 DNA: TGTGCCAGCAGCTTACCAGGGGGCCTCCAAGAGACCCAGTACTTC
CDR3 protein: CASSLPGGLQETQYF